This T cell receptor beta chain appears in the sequencing data of a study of blood T cell repertoires in COVID-19. The wider study: Italy, Spain and the United States were the sources of the convalescent and acute COVID-19 samples. Nucleic acid was either cDNA or gDNA, and it came from T cells, B-cell-depleted T cells, or PBMCs.

Original methodology: How many nucleated cells were present was estimated from reference gene primer amplification. Repertoires were generated with immunoSEQ multiplex PCR, while TCRdb's copy carries only in-frame clones and drops some. D and trimming come from the DNA, and the V and J calls and clone size come from that table. This sample has approximately 94,000 clones, with almost 80% found just once. This clone has a single count. Sequenced input: peripheral blood. The source of this sequence is a man aged 70 or older with active or convalescent COVID-19.

CDR3 in DNA: TGTGCCAGCAGCCAAGAGCCGGGACAAGCTAATGAAAAACTGTTTTTT. The encoded protein is CASSQEPGQANEKLFF. This chain uses TRBV4-2 with TRBJ1-4; D is perhaps TRBD1 (6 bases). The CDR3 runs 16 residues. Trimming took off 0 bases at V and 3 bases at J, with 11 bases between the two ends. Looked up from germline, CDR1 is LGHNA and CDR2 is YNFKEQ.